A selection of T cell receptor beta chains follows, all from one sample in a study of cytomegalovirus exposure and HLA in healthy donors. Clones were sequenced by immunoSEQ multiplex PCR, and TCRdb holds only the in-frame ones, with some missing. Here the sample spans about 140,000 clones, 88% being singletons. Sequencing was done on a sample of PBMCs. These receptor sequences come from a woman under 30 in good health and CMV-seropositive. Each CDR3 is given with its conserved first and last residue. The D gene is left open where the match is weak. Not every row has a clone size; where given, it reads once, few, many or a size class.

>-|TRBV10-1|TRBJ2-3|-
TGCGCCAGCAGTGAATTGGGGCCTGGCGCGCAGTATTTT
CASSELGPGAQYF
>-|TRBV15|TRBJ2-7|-
TGTGCCACCAGCAGAGAAGGCGGCGAGCAGTACTTC
CATSREGGEQYF
>-|TRBV19|TRBJ2-5|-
TGTGCCAGTAGTATGCCCCTGGGGGGTATACACCAAGAGACCCAGTACTTC
CASSMPLGGIHQETQYF
>-|TRBV5-8|TRBJ1-5|-
TGTGCCAGCAGCTTGGTCCCAGGCAATCAGCCCCAGCATTTT
CASSLVPGNQPQHF
>TRBD2|TRBV6-1|TRBJ2-1|-
TGTGCTACTAGCGGGTTCAATGAGCAGTTCTTC
CATSGFNEQFF
>TRBD1|TRBV5-6|TRBJ1-4|few
TGTGCCAGCAGCGACAGGGGTGAAAAACTGTTTTTT
CASSDRGEKLFF
>TRBD1|TRBV29-1|TRBJ2-1|-
TGCAGCGTTGAAGACCCTTGGACAGGGGGCAATGAGCAGTTCTTC
CSVEDPWTGGNEQFF
>-|TRBV6-5|TRBJ1-1|-
TGTGCCAGCAGTTACTCGACAGAGCCGAACACTGAAGCTTTCTTT
CASSYSTEPNTEAFF
>-|TRBV28|TRBJ1-1|-
TGTGCCAGCAGTTTACTTACGGTTGTGAACACTGAAGCTTTCTTT
CASSLLTVVNTEAFF
>-|TRBV27|TRBJ2-7|-
TGTGCCAGCAGTTTTTGGGCCTCAGCCTACGAGCAGTACTTC
CASSFWASAYEQYF
>-|TRBV2|TRBJ1-6|-
TGTGCCAGCAGTGAATCTAGACAGTATTCACCCCTCCACTTT
CASSESRQYSPLHF
>TRBD2|TRBV2|TRBJ2-2|few
TGTGCCAGCAAGACGAGCGGGAGCGCCGGGGAGCTGTTTTTT
CASKTSGSAGELFF
>TRBD2|TRBV5-4|TRBJ2-5|once
TGTGCCAGCAGCCCCGCAACTAGCGGCCCAAGAACGTGGTACTTC
CASSPATSGPRTWYF
>TRBD2|TRBV5-6|TRBJ2-3|-
TGTGCCAGCAGGACGAGCGGGGACACAGATACGCAGTATTTT
CASRTSGDTDTQYF
>TRBD1|TRBV30|TRBJ2-4|-
TGTGCCTGGAGTGCGGGACAGGGATTTCACATTCAGTACTTC
CAWSAGQGFHIQYF
>-|TRBV10-1|TRBJ2-4|-
TGCGCCAGCAGTGGGGTCTCAGGGCGGCCAGCCAAAAACATTCAGTACTTC
CASSGVSGRPAKNIQYF
>-|TRBV27|TRBJ1-5|-
TGTGCCAGCAGTCCCAGCAGGAATCAGCCCCAGCATTTT
CASSPSRNQPQHF
>TRBD2|TRBV5-1|TRBJ2-2|once
TGCGCCAGCAGCACCCAGCGGGAGAGTGGTTTGGGGGAGCTGTTTTTT
CASSTQRESGLGELFF
>TRBD2|TRBV12-5|TRBJ2-2|-
TGTGCTACACTAGCGGGGGCCACCGGGGAGCTGTTTTTT
CATLAGATGELFF
>-|TRBV5-1|TRBJ1-2|-
TGCGCCAGCACCTGGGGGCTTTCTAACTATGGCTACACCTTC
CASTWGLSNYGYTF
>TRBD1|TRBV25-1|TRBJ1-1|once
TGTGCCAGCAAACACAGGGGGGCGGTGGTGGCTTTCTTT
CASKHRGAVVAFF
>TRBD2|TRBV2|TRBJ2-5|-
TGTGCCAGCAGTAAAACTAGCGGGGTAGGGACCCAGTACTTC
CASSKTSGVGTQYF